This TCR beta chain is drawn from a study of Graves' ophthalmopathy and Graves' hyperthyroidism. Looking at the study overall: Peripheral blood samples were taken at initial diagnosis, before any treatment.

Scientists amplified the TCR beta CDR3 regions from RNA transcripts. The authors performed first-round RT-PCR with HTBI primers and then a second-round multiplex PCR. TCRdb re-called the multiplex PCR reads with MiXCR, one entry per CDR3 protein. The top ten clones hold approximately 46% of a sample with 740,000 or so distinct CDR3 sequences, 40% of them seen once. Certain patients, namely those with other autoimmune diseases, uncontrolled infections, pregnancy or lactation, were excluded. This clonotype was found many times. Germline CDR1 is SNHLY and CDR2 is FYNNEI. Trimming shortened V by 3 bases and J by 6 bases, and 15 bases separated the two germline ends. The CDR3 spans 14 residues.

The source material was peripheral blood. This sequence joins TRBV2 and TRBJ2-7; D tentatively reads TRBD1 or TRBD2 (5 bases each). The source is an adult man with Graves' ophthalmopathy. The CDR3 is CASSDWGPSGEQYF. CDR3 in DNA: TGTGCCAGCAGTGACTGGGGACCCTCGGGCGAGCAGTACTTC.